This T cell receptor beta chain originates from a study of shared clonotypes between healthy human individuals. Whole-study results and caveats: With few donors, the genetic and exposure-history diversity represented was limited.

CDR1 and CDR2 from the germline V gene are SGHAT and FQNNGV. Trimming cost V 4 bases and J 4 bases; bases outside gene matches: 3. The CDR3 has 16 amino acids. With respect to this clone: The antigen is not known.

The assay was run at deep level. In the original processing: Junction-only sequences without quality scores were provided by ImmunoSEQ, so filtering was different. Assay: immunoSEQ multiplex PCR; the TCRdb copy retains only in-frame clones and omits some. The V and J calls and clone size come from that table; D and trimming were worked out from the DNA. The sample includes roughly 1,600,000 clones, about 98.5% of them seen just once. The receptor comes from a man aged 25 to 40 in good health. The sample comprised naive CD4+ T cells sorted from blood. Subset specified: CD45RA+ positively selected. This chain joins TRBV11-2 and TRBJ2-2; 13 bases are shared with TRBD2. CDR3 loop: CASSSGLAGRTGELFF. CDR3 in DNA: TGTGCCAGCAGCTCGGGACTAGCGGGACGCACCGGGGAGCTGTTTTTT.